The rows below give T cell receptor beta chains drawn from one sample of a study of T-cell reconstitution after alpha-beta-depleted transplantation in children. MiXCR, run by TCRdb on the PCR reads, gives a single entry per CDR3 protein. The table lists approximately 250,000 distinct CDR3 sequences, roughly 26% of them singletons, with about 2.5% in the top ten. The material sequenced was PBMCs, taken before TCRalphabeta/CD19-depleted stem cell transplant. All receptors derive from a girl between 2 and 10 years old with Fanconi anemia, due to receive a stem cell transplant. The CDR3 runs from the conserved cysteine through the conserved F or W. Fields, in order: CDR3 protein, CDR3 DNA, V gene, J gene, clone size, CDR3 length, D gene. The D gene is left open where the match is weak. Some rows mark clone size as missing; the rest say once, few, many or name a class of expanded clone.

CSARLVHEQFF	TGCAGTGCTCGACTAGTGCATGAGCAGTTCTTC	TRBV20-1	TRBJ2-1	many	11	NA
CSVLGRTSTYEQYF	TGCAGCGTTCTAGGGCGGACGTCGACCTACGAGCAGTACTTC	TRBV29-1	TRBJ2-7	NA	14	NA
CASSPKHRQGELFF	TGTGCCAGCAGCCCGAAACACCGACAGGGGGAGCTGTTTTTT	TRBV5-6	TRBJ2-2	many	14	NA
CASSLDLGEYEQYF	TGTGCCAGCAGTCTAGATTTAGGGGAGTACGAGCAGTACTTC	TRBV6-1	TRBJ2-7	few	14	NA
CASSSQTGVYEQYF	TGTGCCAGCAGCTCACAAACAGGGGTGTACGAGCAGTACTTC	TRBV7-8	TRBJ2-7	NA	14	TRBD1
CASSLGTSGGSAEQFF	TGCGCCAGCAGCTTGGGGACTAGCGGGGGCTCGGCTGAGCAGTTCTTC	TRBV5-1	TRBJ2-1	few	16	TRBD2
CSASDQGHSYEQYF	TGCAGTGCTAGTGATCAAGGCCACTCCTACGAGCAGTACTTC	TRBV20-1	TRBJ2-7	many	14	NA
CASSQTPKYNEQFF	TGTGCCAGCAGCCAGACTCCCAAATACAATGAGCAGTTCTTC	TRBV4-2	TRBJ2-1	NA	14	NA
CASSDLAGIGFF	TGTGCCAGCAGTGACCTAGCGGGGATAGGGTTCTTC	TRBV2	TRBJ2-1	NA	12	TRBD2
CASSLVADTQYF	TGCGCCAGCAGCTTGGTCGCAGATACGCAGTATTTT	TRBV5-1	TRBJ2-3	many	12	NA
CASSLASGGNNEQFF	TGTGCCAGCAGTTTAGCTAGCGGGGGGAACAATGAGCAGTTCTTC	TRBV12-3/TRBV12-4	TRBJ2-1	many	15	TRBD2
CASSLTGGARDEQFF	TGTGCCAGCAGTCTAACGGGGGGAGCGAGAGATGAGCAGTTCTTC	TRBV7-9	TRBJ2-1	NA	15	TRBD2
CSAPLGGRVEQYF	TGCAGTGCCCCTCTTGGGGGGCGGGTCGAGCAGTACTTC	TRBV20-1	TRBJ2-7	many	13	NA
CASSLGQGLNTEAFF	TGCGCCAGCAGCCTCGGACAGGGACTGAACACTGAAGCTTTCTTT	TRBV5-1	TRBJ1-1	NA	15	TRBD1
CSAGHYEQYF	TGCAGTGCGGGACACTACGAGCAGTACTTC	TRBV20-1	TRBJ2-7	many	10	NA
CASSQVTGTSSYEQYF	TGCGCCAGCAGCCAAGTGACAGGGACGAGCTCCTACGAGCAGTACTTC	TRBV4-1	TRBJ2-7	NA	16	TRBD1
CASSRRGDRTDTQYF	TGTGCCAGCAGCAGAAGGGGGGATCGCACAGATACGCAGTATTTT	TRBV9	TRBJ2-3	few	15	NA
CASSWATLGLAGGTLNSYNEQFF	TGTGCCAGCAGTTGGGCGACCTTGGGACTAGCGGGAGGGACTCTAAACTCCTACAATGAGCAGTTCTTC	TRBV6-7	TRBJ2-1	few	23	TRBD2
CASRPLERGLYEQYF	TGTGCCAGCAGACCCCTAGAGAGGGGCCTCTACGAGCAGTACTTC	TRBV7-9	TRBJ2-7	NA	15	NA
CASSPRRGGSEQYF	TGTGCCAGCTCACCACGTCGGGGGGGCTCCGAGCAGTACTTC	TRBV18	TRBJ2-7	NA	14	TRBD2
CASSLRQGGGELFF	TGTGCCAGCAGCCTTAGACAGGGCGGCGGGGAGCTGTTTTTT	TRBV4-2	TRBJ2-2	many	14	TRBD1
CSVCRLGGGETQYF	TGCAGCGTCTGTCGCCTAGGGGGCGGGGAGACCCAGTACTTC	TRBV29-1	TRBJ2-5	NA	14	TRBD1